This T cell receptor (beta chain) came from a study of blood T cell repertoires in COVID-19 (dated by TCRdb to the early 2020s). In terms of the full investigation: Samples from collaborators originated in the United States, Italy and Spain and spanned both the acute and convalescent phases of COVID-19. Samples were obtained from the ongoing ImmuneRACE study (first 160 participants) and from roughly 1,300 subjects provided by 6 global collaborators. The material from the prospective study consisted of cDNA or gDNA derived from T cells, B-cell-depleted T cells, or PBMCs. Where HLA class I and class II types were available, the types were taken from metadata supplied by the sample provider, not from assay-based typing. The sample metadata nearly always contained a de-identified subject ID, COVID-19 status, age in years and sex. A freely available public database, intended as a resource for researchers studying the immune response to SARS-CoV-2, is where the repertoires were released. Subjects who had been exposed to COVID-19, were actively infected with it, or had recovered from it provided the deeply sampled blood TCRbeta repertoires that made up the dataset. Beyond this particular receptor, the publication reports: How much clinical and demographic metadata was included differed by source and by participant, and the metadata was provided uncurated.

TCRbeta CDR3 regions were amplified from genomic DNA by means of the immunoSEQ Assay, a bias-controlled multiplex PCR. As for the authors' bioinformatics: Within the assay, amplification of reference gene primers was used to estimate how many nucleated cells each sample contained. To quantify the absolute abundance of each unique TCRbeta CDR3 rearrangement, sequence reads were collapsed and filtered. For each sample, productive Simpson clonality was calculated as the square root of Simpson's diversity index across productive rearrangements. Entries here come from immuneACCESS through TCRdb and include only in-frame sequences with V and J called. Some clones fail to appear in such tables; in the studies checked, an unresolved V gene covers under half of the shortfall, and the cause of the remainder is unknown. V and J calls and clone size are copied from that table; D and trimming were computed from the DNA. This sample holds about 99,000 clones; approximately 86% were observed only once. Clones ranked in the top ten supply roughly 13% of the sample.

The CDR3 measures 15 amino acids from cysteine to phenylalanine. Only the CDR3 DNA is retained, 45 bases long and in frame from the first base. The V end gives up 1 base and the J end 4 bases, leaving 2 bases in the junction not matched to a gene. In the germline V gene, CDR1 corresponds to SGHTA and CDR2 to FQGNSA. The collaborating institutions used their own protocols to collect whole blood in K2EDTA tubes. Collaborator samples were shipped for TCRbeta analysis as frozen whole blood, isolated PBMCs, or DNA extracted from either sample type. Comments on this clone: This clone's antigen is unknown. No base-level quality is on record; no much larger clone is a single base apart.

The receptor's source is a woman aged 55-70 years in a cohort sampled during active or convalescent COVID-19. The sample comprised peripheral blood. The chain couples TRBV7-2 to TRBJ1-3; 9 bases in between match TRBD1. The nucleotide sequence is given as TGTGCCAGCAGCTTAGTGGGGACAGGGGGAAACACCATATATTTT. Translated, this gives CASSLVGTGGNTIYF.